This TCR beta chain was identified during a study of technical replicates of blood from a few donors (TCRdb year 2017). From V the trimming removes 0 bases and from J it removes 0 bases, while the gene matches leave 1 base of the junction unaccounted for. The germline V gene gives CDR1 as KGHSH and CDR2 as LQKENI. The CDR3 holds 17 amino acids from the cysteine to the phenylalanine. Only the CDR3 DNA is retained, 51 bases long and in frame from the first base. Details on this clone: Its antigen specificity is not known. No much larger clone is present one base from it, and per-base qualities are unavailable.

The method behind the library was the immunoSEQ multiplex PCR assay. TCRdb limited this immuneACCESS table to in-frame rearrangements with V and J called. A share of clones is missing; checked studies link under half to unresolved V genes, and the rest is unexplained. The sample records roughly 12,000 clones, 85% to 95% of which are singletons. The leading ten clones occupy over 6.5% of the sample. The V gene is TRBV18 and the J gene is TRBJ2-2; 10 junctional bases match TRBD2. Sequenced input: PBMCs. The origin of this receptor is a human donor in good health. The nucleotide sequence reads TGTGCCAGCTCACCACCCACTAGCGGGACGAACACCGGGGAGCTGTTTTTT. Protein translation: CASSPPTSGTNTGELFF.